The source of this T cell receptor beta chain is a study of cytomegalovirus exposure and HLA in healthy donors. Whole-study results and caveats: Common viral pathogens seemed to be connected with several of the most significant clusters, according to a later analysis.

About this clone itself: Its antigen is unknown.

The PCR ran on 60 Vbeta and 13 Jbeta primers. Sequencing used immunoSEQ multiplex PCR; TCRdb keeps in-frame clones, though not all of them. The repertoire holds about 180,000 clones, around three quarters seen once, with about 2.5% in the top ten. CDR3 length equals 16 residues. Germline V lookup: CDR1 MNHNY, CDR2 SVGAGI (reference sequence). V trimming: 0 bases; J trimming: 6 bases; junction bases outside the gene matches: 9. The sample comprised PBMCs. This clonotype was sampled from a woman in her 30s in good health and CMV-seropositive. The rearrangement links TRBV6-6 to TRBJ2-7; 9 bases align to TRBD2. The CDR3 reads CASSYSSGGGAIEQYF. The CDR3 bases are TGTGCCAGCAGTTACTCGAGTGGCGGGGGGGCGATCGAGCAGTACTTC.